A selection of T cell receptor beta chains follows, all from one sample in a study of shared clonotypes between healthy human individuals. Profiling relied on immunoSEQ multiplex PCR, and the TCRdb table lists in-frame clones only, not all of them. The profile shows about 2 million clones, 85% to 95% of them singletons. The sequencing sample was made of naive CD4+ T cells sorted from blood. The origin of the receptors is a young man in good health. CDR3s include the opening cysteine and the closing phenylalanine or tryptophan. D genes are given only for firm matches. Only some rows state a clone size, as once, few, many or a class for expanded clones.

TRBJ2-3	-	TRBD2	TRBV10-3	CAASGGASDTQYF	TGTGCCGCCAGCGGGGGGGCCTCTGATACGCAGTATTTT
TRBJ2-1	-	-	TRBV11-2	CASSFSRFNNEQFF	TGTGCCAGCAGCTTTTCCAGGTTTAACAATGAGCAGTTCTTC
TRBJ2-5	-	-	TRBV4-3	CASSQDLTSQETQYF	TGCGCCAGCAGCCAAGATTTAACTAGCCAAGAGACCCAGTACTTC
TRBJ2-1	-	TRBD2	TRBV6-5	CASSYSAGVFGEQFF	TGTGCCAGCAGTTACTCGGCGGGAGTATTTGGTGAGCAGTTCTTC
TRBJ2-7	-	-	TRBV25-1	CASSEQGYYEQYF	TGTGCCAGCAGTGAACAGGGTTACTACGAGCAGTACTTC
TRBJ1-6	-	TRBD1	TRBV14	CASSRQGYSPLHF	TGTGCCAGCAGCAGACAGGGTTATTCACCCCTCCACTTT
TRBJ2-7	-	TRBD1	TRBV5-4	CASSSHGQAYEQYF	TGTGCCAGCAGCTCTCACGGACAGGCCTACGAGCAGTACTTC
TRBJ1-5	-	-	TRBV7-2	CASSLGPVSFSNQPQHF	TGTGCCAGCAGCTTAGGCCCTGTCAGCTTTAGCAATCAGCCCCAGCATTTT
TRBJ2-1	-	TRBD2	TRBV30	CACTTSGRSNEQFF	TGTGCCTGCACGACTAGCGGGAGGAGCAATGAGCAGTTCTTC
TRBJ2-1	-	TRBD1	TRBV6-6	CASSRGPYNEQFF	TGTGCCAGCAGTAGGGGGCCCTACAATGAGCAGTTCTTC
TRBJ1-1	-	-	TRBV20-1	CSATSSEAFF	TGCAGTGCCACGAGTTCTGAAGCTTTCTTT
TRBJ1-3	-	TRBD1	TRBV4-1	CASSPLQQGSSGNTIYF	TGCGCCAGCAGCCCCCTCCAACAGGGGAGCTCTGGAAACACCATATATTTT
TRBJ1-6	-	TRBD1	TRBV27	CASSLSRTGSYNSPLHF	TGTGCCAGCAGTTTATCAAGGACAGGCTCCTATAATTCACCCCTCCACTTT
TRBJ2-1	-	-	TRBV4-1	CASSQVLSSSYNEQFF	TGCGCCAGCAGCCAAGTTTTGTCTAGCTCCTACAATGAGCAGTTCTTC
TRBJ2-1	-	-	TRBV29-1	CSVRRSEQFF	TGCAGCGTACGTAGATCAGAGCAGTTCTTC
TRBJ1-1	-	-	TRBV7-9	CASSLAMAVNTEAFF	TGTGCCAGCAGCTTAGCGATGGCGGTGAACACTGAAGCTTTCTTT
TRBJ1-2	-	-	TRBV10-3	CAISEGSRGYTF	TGTGCCATCAGTGAAGGGTCCCGGGGCTACACCTTC
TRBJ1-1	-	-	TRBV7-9	CASSYVPDTEAFF	TGTGCCAGCAGCTACGTTCCGGACACTGAAGCTTTCTTT
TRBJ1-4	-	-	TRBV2	CASSGGEKLFF	TGTGCCAGCAGTGGAGGGGAAAAACTGTTTTTT
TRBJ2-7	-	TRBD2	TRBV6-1	CASSGGGAPSYEQYF	TGTGCCAGCAGTGGGGGAGGGGCCCCTTCCTACGAGCAGTACTTC
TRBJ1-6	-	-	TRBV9	CASSARYEGSPLHF	TGTGCCAGCAGCGCCCGTTATGAAGGGTCACCCCTCCACTTT
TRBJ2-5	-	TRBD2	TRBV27	CASSTLAGGETQYF	TGTGCCAGCAGTACCCTAGCGGGAGGAGAGACCCAGTACTTC
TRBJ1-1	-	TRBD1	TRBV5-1	CASSTGQTNTEAFF	TGCGCCAGCAGCACGGGACAGACTAACACTGAAGCTTTCTTT
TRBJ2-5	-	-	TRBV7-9	CASSPRAVQETQYF	TGTGCCAGCAGCCCGCGGGCAGTACAAGAGACCCAGTACTTC
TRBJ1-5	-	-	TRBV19	CASSIPRLGVFSNQPQHF	TGTGCCAGTAGTATACCGCGTTTGGGGGTGTTCAGCAATCAGCCCCAGCATTTT
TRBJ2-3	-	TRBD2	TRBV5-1	CASSISGDSTDTQYF	TGCGCCAGCAGCATTAGCGGGGACAGCACAGATACGCAGTATTTT
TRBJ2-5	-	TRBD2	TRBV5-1	CASSLTVSGLALETQYF	TGCGCCAGCAGCTTGACTGTCTCGGGACTAGCTTTGGAGACCCAGTACTTC
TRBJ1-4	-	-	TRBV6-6	CASSYFGGNEKLFF	TGTGCCAGCAGTTACTTCGGAGGGAATGAAAAACTGTTTTTT
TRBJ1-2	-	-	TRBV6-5	CASSTVTGSYGYTF	TGTGCCAGCAGTACAGTGACAGGCTCGTATGGCTACACCTTC
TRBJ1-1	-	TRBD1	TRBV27	CASSFRGLGNTEAFF	TGTGCCAGCAGTTTTAGGGGGCTGGGGAACACTGAAGCTTTCTTT
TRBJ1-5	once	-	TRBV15	CATSRDLANPNQPQHF	TGTGCCACCAGCAGAGATCTTGCCAACCCCAATCAGCCCCAGCATTTT